One sample yielded the 29 T cell receptor beta chains listed below, sequenced in a study of blood T cells in healthy people across ages. Combining a sample-barcoded 5' primer with a J-beta primer mix, a second PCR ran for roughly 7 to 12 cycles. TCRdb re-called the 5' RACE reads with MiXCR, one entry per CDR3 protein. The table has about 1.5 million distinct CDR3 sequences, around 40% seen once. The sequencing input was blood. The receptors were sampled from a young woman in good health.

The genes are TRBV28 and TRBJ2-3, with D uncertain. Trimming stripped 2 bases from V and 0 bases from J, with 9 bases between. The CDR3 sequence is 15 residues long. Germline V gives CDR1 MDHEN, CDR2 SYDVKM. The CDR3 DNA reads as TGTGCCAGCAGTTTAGACGCGGCTAGCACAGATACGCAGTATTTT. Its translation is CASSLDAASTDTQYF.

The rearrangement uses TRBV12-3 or TRBV12-4 and TRBJ2-7; 7 positions match TRBD2. The CDR3 contains 12 residues. Trimming removed 9 bases from V and 3 bases from J; junction bases left unmatched: 5. The CDR3 DNA reads TGTGCCAGTGCCGGGACTAACTACGAGCAGTACTTC. Translation: CASAGTNYEQYF.

The chain uses TRBV20-1 and TRBJ2-2, with 9 positions matching TRBD1. Germline CDR1 is DFQATT and CDR2 is SNEGSKA (reference sequence). The CDR3 is 16 amino acids. V was clipped by 3 bases and J by 7 bases; unmatched bases: 12. CDR3 in amino acids: CSAREGGTGRHGELFF. The CDR3, as DNA: TGCAGTGCTAGGGAAGGAGGGACAGGGCGCCACGGGGAGCTGTTTTTT.

This clonotype turned up a few times. The rearrangement joins TRBV14 to TRBJ1-2; 12 bases agree with TRBD1. V shed 0 bases and J 7 bases; nucleotides not matched to a gene: 6. Germline lookup yields CDR1 SGHDN and CDR2 FVKESK. The CDR3 spans 16 residues. The CDR3 DNA reads TGTGCCAGCAGCCAAGAGTACCGGGACAGGGGGCCTGGCTACACCTTC. Amino acids: CASSQEYRDRGPGYTF.

CDR3 residues: CSARVPSGIYNEQFF. CDR3 nucleotide sequence: TGCAGTGCTAGAGTGCCTAGCGGGATCTACAATGAGCAGTTCTTC. The chain couples TRBV20-1 to TRBJ2-1, with 9 positions matching TRBD2. This CDR3 comprises 15 residues. From germline, CDR1 is DFQATT and CDR2 SNEGSKA (reference sequence). The trim removed 1 base at V and 3 bases at J, leaving 4 bases unmatched.

V is TRBV12-3 or TRBV12-4 and J is TRBJ2-3; TRBD2 might be the D (6 bases). Trimming stripped 6 bases from V and 2 bases from J, with 12 bases between. The CDR3 is 14 amino acids. The CDR3, as DNA: TGTGCCAGCAGCCGCGGGACGGTCACAGATACGCAGTATTTT. Protein sequence: CASSRGTVTDTQYF.

The V call is TRBV7-2, the J call TRBJ2-7; 7 nucleotides agree with TRBD2. Unmatched junction bases numbered 2, after V lost 2 bases and J lost 1 base. Germline lookup yields CDR1 SGHTA and CDR2 FQGNSA. The CDR3 runs to 14 residues. This CDR3 is CASSLLAASYEQYF. CDR3 DNA: TGTGCCAGCAGCTTACTAGCGGCTTCCTACGAGCAGTACTTC.

This clonotype was seen a handful of times. This chain joins TRBV28 and TRBJ2-1; 7 bases align to TRBD2. Trimming took 3 bases from V and 6 from J; bases not matched to a gene: 8. Germline values: CDR1 MDHEN, CDR2 SYDVKM. There are 15 residues in the CDR3. CDR3 residues: CASSFRGEWVNEQFF. Written as DNA, the CDR3 is TGTGCCAGCAGTTTTCGGGGGGAGTGGGTCAATGAGCAGTTCTTC.

The rearrangement joins TRBV7-9 to TRBJ2-3; a weak D match, TRBD1 (5 bases). Trimming left V 5 bases short and J 0 bases short, with 15 bases between. The CDR3 has 16 residues. The V gene's germline CDR1 is SEHNR and CDR2 FQNEAQ (reference sequence). The CDR3 sequence is CASSTTRVPSTDTQYF. CDR3 sequence (DNA): TGTGCCAGCAGCACCACCAGGGTGCCGAGCACAGATACGCAGTATTTT.

The table lists this clonotype with a few counts. The chain couples TRBV20-1 to TRBJ1-5; TRBD1 is a possible D gene (6 bases). CDR1 and CDR2 from the germline V gene are DFQATT and SNEGSKA (reference sequence). The CDR3 runs to 13 residues. Trimming stripped 3 bases from V and 8 bases from J, with 14 bases between. The CDR3 protein is CSARGVNREPQHF. The CDR3 coding sequence is TGCAGTGCTAGGGGGGTCAACAGGGAGCCCCAGCATTTT.

This clonotype turned up a few times. This chain joins TRBV10-3 and TRBJ1-2; possibly TRBD1 for D (5 bases). The CDR3 spans 17 residues. V lost 0 bases and J 1 base, leaving 15 bases between the germline ends. Germline CDR1 reads ENHRY; CDR2 reads SYGVKD. CDR3 region: CAISESREGASNYGYTF. As DNA, the CDR3 is TGTGCCATCAGTGAGTCGCGGGAAGGGGCCAGTAACTATGGCTACACCTTC.

This clonotype was counted a few times. The V and J genes are TRBV7-2 and TRBJ2-7; 7 bases match TRBD1. V lost 5 bases, J lost 1 base, and 14 bases stayed unmatched. Germline V CDR1 and CDR2: SGHTA, FQGNSA. This CDR3 contains 17 residues. CDR3 nucleotides: TGTGCCAGCAGCCCCCAAAACAGGGGACCCTTTTCCTACGAGCAGTACTTC. As protein: CASSPQNRGPFSYEQYF.

The chain employs TRBV29-1 and TRBJ2-4, with a weak D call TRBD1 (5 bases). The end of the DNA fits TRBJ2-7 better, so the J call may be wrong. This CDR3 region has 11 residues. CDR1 and CDR2 from the germline V gene are SQVTM and ANQGSEA. CDR3 DNA sequence: TGCAGCGTTTTACAGGATTACGAGCAGTACTTC. Its protein product is CSVLQDYEQYF.

This clonotype was detected only a few times. The chain joins TRBV29-1 to TRBJ2-7; a possible D gene is TRBD1 (6 bases). With 4 bases removed from V and 3 bases from J, the gap between germline ends came to 16 bases. Germline-derived CDR1 and CDR2 are SQVTM and ANQGSEA. This CDR3 spans 14 amino acids. The chain's CDR3 is CSVVPQGGVYEQYF. The CDR3 bases are TGCAGCGTTGTTCCCCAAGGGGGAGTCTACGAGCAGTACTTC.

V usage is TRBV20-1 and J usage is TRBJ2-1; possibly TRBD2 for D (6 bases). Germline V gives CDR1 DFQATT, CDR2 SNEGSKA (reference sequence). This CDR3 contains 15 residues. V dropped 0 bases and J dropped 2 bases, with 11 bases sitting between them. CDR3 in amino acids: CSARDIGRTYNEQFF. For the CDR3, the DNA is TGCAGTGCTAGAGATATCGGGAGAACCTACAATGAGCAGTTCTTC.

The rearrangement uses TRBV27 and TRBJ2-1; D unresolved. CDR1 and CDR2 from the germline V gene are MNHEY and SMNVEV (reference sequence). The CDR3 extends over 13 amino acids. V was pared by 7 bases and J by 4 bases, with 11 bases between. Here the CDR3 reads CASTTDGYNEQFF. CDR3 nucleotide sequence: TGTGCCAGCACCACGGACGGGTACAATGAGCAGTTCTTC.

A remark on this clonotype: At one end the junction does not follow the germline gene, possibly because of a read error. V and J are TRBV29-1 and TRBJ2-4; TRBD1 aligns across 9 bases. The J call could be wrong; TRBJ2-5 is a better fit for the DNA end. The CDR3 spans 13 residues. Germline V gene data show CDR1 as SQVTM and CDR2 as ANQGSEA. CDR3 region: CGVLGTGQETQYF. In DNA form, the CDR3 reads TGCGGCGTCCTCGGGACAGGGCAAGAGACCCAGTACTTC.

The gene calls are TRBV2 and TRBJ1-2, with D unresolved. This CDR3 comprises 15 residues. Germline CDR1 SNHLY, CDR2 FYNNEI. Trimming cost V 7 bases and J 2 bases, with 17 bases left between them. Written as DNA, the CDR3 is TGTGCCAGCACCCTGAACGTGGAGGGCAACTATGGCTACACCTTC. This sequence encodes CASTLNVEGNYGYTF.

V usage is TRBV5-1 and J usage is TRBJ1-2, with D maybe TRBD1 (6 bases). The V gene's germline CDR1 is SGHRS and CDR2 YFSETQ. The CDR3 spans 14 residues. V was trimmed by 1 base and J by 8 bases, leaving 15 bases between them. CDR3 sequence reads: CASSLQGRNGGYTF. CDR3 in DNA: TGCGCCAGCAGCTTGCAGGGGCGCAACGGAGGCTACACCTTC.

This clonotype was counted only a few times. The chain couples TRBV20-1 to TRBJ2-1; 8 positions agree with TRBD1. From germline, CDR1 is DFQATT and CDR2 SNEGSKA (reference sequence). The CDR3 contains 13 residues. The ends lost 1 base at V and 8 bases at J; junction bases unmatched: 4. The CDR3: CSARGTGKDEQFF. CDR3 in DNA: TGCAGTGCTAGAGGGACAGGGAAGGATGAGCAGTTCTTC.

The J gene is TRBJ1-4, the V gene TRBV3-1, with D unclear. V was pared by 2 bases and J by 14 bases, with 18 bases between. The CDR3 has 14 amino acids. CDR1 and CDR2 from the germline V gene are LGHDT and YNNKEL (reference sequence). The CDR3 reads CASSQKGSRRWLFF. The DNA of the CDR3 is TGTGCCAGCAGCCAAAAGGGATCCCGAAGGTGGCTGTTTTTT.

Details on this clonotype: It may be a read error: a sequence one base away is much more abundant. The chain is built from TRBV4-2 and TRBJ1-4; unclear D gene. Trimming removed 0 bases from V and 8 bases from J, with 13 bases in between. The CDR3 is 15 amino acids. CDR1 LGHNA and CDR2 YNFKEQ come from the germline V gene. The CDR3 bases are TGTGCCAGCAGCCAAGAAGCCGGAGCAGCCGAAAAACTGTTTTTT. Translated: CASSQEAGAAEKLFF.

The genes are TRBV9 and TRBJ2-3; D may be TRBD1 (5 bases). The germline CDR1 and CDR2 sequences are SGDLS and YYNGEE. V was pared by 0 bases and J by 0 bases, with 11 bases between. The CDR3 has 16 residues. The CDR3 nucleotides read TGTGCCAGCAGCGTAGGGACACAACCTAGCACAGATACGCAGTATTTT. The encoded protein is CASSVGTQPSTDTQYF.

The J gene is TRBJ1-1, the V gene TRBV19; no clear D gene. Trimming removed 0 bases at V and 8 bases at J, with 10 bases between. The CDR3 covers 13 residues. From germline, CDR1 is LNHDA and CDR2 SQIVND (reference sequence). The CDR3 loop is CASSIDRGSEAFF. The DNA for the CDR3 is TGTGCCAGTAGTATAGATCGCGGTTCGGAAGCTTTCTTT.

This clonotype was seen a few times. The J gene is TRBJ2-3, the V gene TRBV12-3 or TRBV12-4, with 7 bases aligning to TRBD1. V was clipped by 6 bases and J by 4 bases; unmatched bases: 7. The CDR3 is made up of 14 amino acids. CDR3 protein: CASREPQGPDTQYF. The CDR3 coding sequence is TGTGCCAGCAGGGAACCACAGGGGCCAGATACGCAGTATTTT.

The chain recombines TRBV29-1 with TRBJ2-1; 9 nucleotides line up with TRBD2. V shed 6 bases and J 4 bases; nucleotides not matched to a gene: 7. CDR1 is SQVTM and CDR2 is ANQGSEA in the germline V gene. The CDR3 is 14 residues long. The CDR3 loop reads CSVALAGLYNEQFF. The CDR3 nucleotides are TGCAGCGTCGCGCTAGCGGGACTATACAATGAGCAGTTCTTC.

The chain uses TRBV6-1 and TRBJ1-2, with D perhaps matching TRBD1 (5 bases). Trimming took 9 bases from V and 4 from J, leaving 12 bases between them. This CDR3 comprises 12 residues. Germline-derived CDR1 and CDR2 are MNHNS and SASEGT. The chain's CDR3 is CASAGELYGYTF. The CDR3 nucleotides read TGTGCCAGTGCGGGGGAACTCTATGGCTACACCTTC.

The chain employs TRBV27 and TRBJ1-1; TRBD1 might be the D (5 bases). There are 14 residues in the CDR3. Trimming left V 5 bases short and J 4 bases short, with 14 bases between. Germline values: CDR1 MNHEY, CDR2 SMNVEV (reference sequence). CDR3 nucleotides: TGTGCCAGCAGTGTAGAAGGGGAGACCACTGAAGCTTTCTTT. Amino acid sequence: CASSVEGETTEAFF.

This clonotype occurred a few times. The V gene is TRBV27, the J gene TRBJ2-1, with no clear D. The CDR3 sequence is 15 residues long. The germline CDR1 and CDR2 sequences are MNHEY and SMNVEV (reference sequence). The V end lost 3 bases, the J end lost 2 bases, and 11 bases lay between the germline ends. This CDR3 reads CASSLGSQAYNEQFF. The CDR3 DNA sequence: TGTGCCAGCAGTTTGGGATCCCAAGCCTACAATGAGCAGTTCTTC.